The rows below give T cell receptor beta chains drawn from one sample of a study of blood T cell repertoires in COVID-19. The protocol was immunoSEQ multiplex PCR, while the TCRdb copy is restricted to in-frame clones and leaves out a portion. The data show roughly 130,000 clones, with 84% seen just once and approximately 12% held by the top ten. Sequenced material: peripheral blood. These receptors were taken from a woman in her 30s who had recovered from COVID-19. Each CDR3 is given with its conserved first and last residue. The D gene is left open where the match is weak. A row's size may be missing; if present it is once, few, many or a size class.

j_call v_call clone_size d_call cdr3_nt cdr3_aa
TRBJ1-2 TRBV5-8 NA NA TGTGCCAGCAGCCCGGGGGGGGCAGGTTTCAACTATGGCTACACCTTC CASSPGGAGFNYGYTF
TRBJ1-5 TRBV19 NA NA TGTGCCAGTACCCAACAGGGTGAACAGCCCCAGCATTTT CASTQQGEQPQHF
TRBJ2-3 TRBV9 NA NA TGTGCCAGCAACCCGTTAGGGGGTCGCACAGATACGCAGTATTTT CASNPLGGRTDTQYF
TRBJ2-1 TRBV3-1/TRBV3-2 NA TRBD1 TGTGCCAGCAGCAAAAGGACAGGGTCGATCGGAAATGAGCAGTTCTTC CASSKRTGSIGNEQFF
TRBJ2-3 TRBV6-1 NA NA TGTGCCAGCAGTGGTCCAGGGTGGGATACTAGCACAGATACGCAGTATTTT CASSGPGWDTSTDTQYF
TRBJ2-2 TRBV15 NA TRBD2 TGTGCCACCAGCAGTACCGGGACTAGCCGGACCGGGGAGCTGTTTTTT CATSSTGTSRTGELFF
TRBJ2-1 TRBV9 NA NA TGTGCCAGCAGCGTAGGGGCAGACAATGAGCAGTTCTTC CASSVGADNEQFF
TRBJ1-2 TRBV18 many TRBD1 TGTGCCAGCTCCAAGGGGGCAGGCAAGGATGGCTACACCTTC CASSKGAGKDGYTF
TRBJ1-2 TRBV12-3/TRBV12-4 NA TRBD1 TGTGCCAGCAGTTTCGGACAGGCAAATGGCTACACCTTC CASSFGQANGYTF
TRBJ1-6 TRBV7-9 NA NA TGTGCCAGCAGCTTGGACCGGGGGTCGGCGAGTTCACCCCTCCACTTT CASSLDRGSASSPLHF
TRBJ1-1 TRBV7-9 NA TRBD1 TGTGCCAGCAGCTTAACAGGGGTCACTGAAGCTTTCTTT CASSLTGVTEAFF
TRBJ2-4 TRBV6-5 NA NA TGTGCCAGTCGAACCGAGCCGATAACAAACATTCAGTACTTC CASRTEPITNIQYF
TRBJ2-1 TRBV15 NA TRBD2 TGTGCCACCAGCAGAGATCGTTGGCTAGCGGGGGGGAATGAGCAGTTCTTC CATSRDRWLAGGNEQFF
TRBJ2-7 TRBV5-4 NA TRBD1 TGTGCCAGCAGCAGGATGACAGGGAACTCCTACGAGCAGTACTTC CASSRMTGNSYEQYF
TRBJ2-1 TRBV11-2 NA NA TGTGCCAGCAGCTCCCGAGGGGGGGATTGGGGATACAATGAGCAGTTCTTC CASSSRGGDWGYNEQFF
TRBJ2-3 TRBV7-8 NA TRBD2 TGTGCCAGCAGCTGGGCAAGCGGGAGGTCTAGCACAGATACGCAGTATTTT CASSWASGRSSTDTQYF
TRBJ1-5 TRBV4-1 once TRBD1 TGCGCCAGCAGCCGCTGGACAGGAGAAAATCAGCCCCAGCATTTT CASSRWTGENQPQHF
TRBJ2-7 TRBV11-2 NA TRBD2 TGTGCCAGCAGCTTAGAAAGCGGGAGGGTTCCCTACGAGCAGTACTTC CASSLESGRVPYEQYF
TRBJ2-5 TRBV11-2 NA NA TGTGCCAGCAGCTGGACTGGACCAGTGCCTCAAGAGACCCAGTACTTC CASSWTGPVPQETQYF
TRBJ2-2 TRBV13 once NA TGTGCCAGCAGCTTAGAAGGGGGATGGACCGGGGAGCTGTTTTTT CASSLEGGWTGELFF
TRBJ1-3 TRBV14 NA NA TGTGCCAGCAGCCCCCCAGGCACCCCTGGAAACACCATATATTTT CASSPPGTPGNTIYF
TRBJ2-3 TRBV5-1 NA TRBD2 TGCGCCAGCAGCATAGGACTAGCGGGAGGGCCGAAAAGAGCAGATACGCAGTATTTT CASSIGLAGGPKRADTQYF
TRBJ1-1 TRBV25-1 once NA TGTGCCAGCAGTGACAGGGACACTGAAGCTTTCTTT CASSDRDTEAFF
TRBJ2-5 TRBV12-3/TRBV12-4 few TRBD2 TGTGCCAGCAGAGCCGGGACTATAGAGACCCAGTACTTC CASRAGTIETQYF
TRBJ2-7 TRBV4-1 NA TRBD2 TGCGCCAGCAGCCAAGATCTAGCGGGAGTATCCTACGAGCAGTACTTC CASSQDLAGVSYEQYF
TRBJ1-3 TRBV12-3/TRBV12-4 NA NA TGTGCCAGCAGTTCAAGAACAGGGATGACGACAATTTTT CASSSRTGMTTIF
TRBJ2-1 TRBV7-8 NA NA TGTGCCAGCAGCCAACAGACCTACAATGAGCAGTTCTTC CASSQQTYNEQFF
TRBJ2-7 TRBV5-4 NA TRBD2 TGTGCCAGCAGCTCAACTAGCGACCAGCAGTACTTC CASSSTSDQQYF
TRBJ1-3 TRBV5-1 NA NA TGCGCCAGCAGCTTGGATGGGGCAGGCTTAGGCTCTGGAAACACCATATATTTT CASSLDGAGLGSGNTIYF
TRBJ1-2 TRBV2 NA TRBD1 TGTGCCAGCAGTAAACAGGGACAGGAGGCTGTTTATGGCTACACCTTC CASSKQGQEAVYGYTF
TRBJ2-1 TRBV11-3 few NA TGTGCCAGCAGCTTCCTCTATCTCTACAATGAGCAGTTCTTC CASSFLYLYNEQFF
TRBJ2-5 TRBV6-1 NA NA TGTGCCAGCAGTGAAGGCGGGTTTCGGGAGACCCAGTACTTC CASSEGGFRETQYF
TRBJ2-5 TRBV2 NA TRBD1 TGTGCCAGCAGACTACAGGGGCTGGAGACCCAGTACTTC CASRLQGLETQYF
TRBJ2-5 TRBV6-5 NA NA TGTGCCAGCAGTTACCCGGGGGGCCCAGAGACCCAGTACTTC CASSYPGGPETQYF
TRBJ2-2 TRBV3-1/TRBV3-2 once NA TGTGCCAGCAGCGTAGCCCAGGGAAACACCGGGGAGCTGTTTTTT CASSVAQGNTGELFF
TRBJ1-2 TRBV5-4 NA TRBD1 TGTGCCAGCAGTTCGGACAGGGGTAGGGCTTATGGCTACACCTTC CASSSDRGRAYGYTF